The rows below give T cell receptor beta chains drawn from one sample of a study of T-cell memory formation after mild COVID-19. MiXCR, applied by TCRdb to the 5' RACE reads, yields one record per CDR3 protein. The data show some 130,000 distinct CDR3 sequences, 15% to 20% seen once. The sequenced material came from PBMCs or a T cell subset sorted from them (not recorded which). The receptor source for this set is an adult woman who had mild COVID-19 (a few samples of this study predate the infection). Cell type and time point are not known. CDR3s include the opening cysteine and the closing phenylalanine or tryptophan. A D gene is named only where the DNA matches it firmly. Size is omitted from some rows. Given values are once, few, many or a class for expanded clones.

d_call	v_call	j_call	clone_size	cdr3_nt	cdr3_aa
NA	TRBV2	TRBJ2-7	few	TGTGCCAGCAGTACGGGACTCCTCTCCGAGCAGTACTTC	CASSTGLLSEQYF
TRBD2	TRBV27	TRBJ2-1	few	TGTGCCAGCAGTCAGCGGGAGGGGGTCAATGAGCAGTTCTTC	CASSQREGVNEQFF
NA	TRBV12-3/TRBV12-4	TRBJ1-5	few	TGTGCCAGCAGCCCGACAGCTCAGCCCCAGCATTTT	CASSPTAQPQHF
TRBD2	TRBV5-1	TRBJ2-5	few	TGCGCCAGCAACCAAGGACTAGCGGGGGCTCAAGAGACCCAGTACTTC	CASNQGLAGAQETQYF
NA	TRBV7-9	TRBJ2-1	NA	TGTGCCAGCAGCTTAGGTGGCGCGGGTCCCACCTACAATGAGCAGTTCTTC	CASSLGGAGPTYNEQFF
NA	TRBV11-2	TRBJ1-2	few	TGTGCCAGCAGCAAAGACAGCCTTTCCATCCCGGGGATATATGGCTACACCTTC	CASSKDSLSIPGIYGYTF
NA	TRBV19	TRBJ2-1	NA	TGTCCTAAGAGGGGTATTCCTTTTAGCTCCTACAATGAGCAGTTCTTC	CPKRGIPFSSYNEQFF
NA	TRBV12-3/TRBV12-4	TRBJ1-1	few	TGTGCCAGCAGTTTAGGCACACAGGTCTTGGGTGCTTTCTTT	CASSLGTQVLGAFF
NA	TRBV5-1	TRBJ2-7	NA	TGCGCCAGCAGATCAGGGGCAAACTACGAGCAGTACTTC	CASRSGANYEQYF
TRBD2	TRBV27	TRBJ2-7	few	TGTGCCAGCAGGGGACTAGCGGGAGGGCCAAGTCTGGAGCAGTACTTC	CASRGLAGGPSLEQYF
NA	TRBV5-1	TRBJ2-7	many	TGCGCCAGCAGCTTTGGTAGGCTCTACGAGCAGTACTTC	CASSFGRLYEQYF
NA	TRBV5-1	TRBJ2-5	few	TGCGCCAGCAGCTTGTGGGACCTAGTCTCAGAGACCCAGTACTTC	CASSLWDLVSETQYF
NA	TRBV7-9	TRBJ1-1	NA	TGTGCCAGCACCTCTCCCCCCCAGGGTCCACCCCGAATTGAAGCTTTCTTT	CASTSPPQGPPRIEAFF
NA	TRBV7-9	TRBJ1-2	few	TGTGCCAGCAGCCCATCGACCCTTAACTATGGCTACACCTTC	CASSPSTLNYGYTF
TRBD1	TRBV12-3/TRBV12-4	TRBJ1-1	NA	TGTGCCAGCAGCGACCAACAGGGGGCTGCTGAAGCTTTCTTT	CASSDQQGAAEAFF
TRBD1	TRBV6-5	TRBJ2-7	NA	TGTGCCAGCAGTTATAGTCAGCGGACAGGGGTTATCTACGAGCAGTACTTC	CASSYSQRTGVIYEQYF
TRBD2	TRBV11-2	TRBJ2-1	NA	TGTGCCAGCAGCTTAGCCGGCTTTCCAGTTCGACTAGCGGGGGACAATGAGCAGTTCTTC	CASSLAGFPVRLAGDNEQFF
NA	TRBV4-3	TRBJ2-7	NA	TGCGCCAGCAGCCAAGGGACGGAGAACTACGAGCAGTACTTC	CASSQGTENYEQYF
NA	TRBV5-5	TRBJ1-1	NA	TGTGCCAGCACCCCGCCAGGGTTTCTTGGGAACACTGAAGCTTTCTTT	CASTPPGFLGNTEAFF
NA	TRBV5-1	TRBJ1-2	NA	TGCGCCAGCAGCTTGGAGTCTCGGGGCTACACCTTC	CASSLESRGYTF
NA	TRBV5-6	TRBJ1-2	few	TGTGCCAGCAGCTTGCGGCCTGGAATATATGGCTACACCTTC	CASSLRPGIYGYTF
TRBD2	TRBV20-1	TRBJ2-5	NA	TGCAGTGCTTCGACTAGCGGGAGGAGTGAGACCCAGTACTTC	CSASTSGRSETQYF
NA	TRBV18	TRBJ1-4	NA	TGTGCCAGCTCAGTCGGAGCTCCACCTGGGGAAAAACTGTTTTTT	CASSVGAPPGEKLFF
NA	TRBV4-1	TRBJ1-1	NA	TGCGCCAGCAGCCAAGGGGCAGAAATGAACACTGAAGCTTTCTTT	CASSQGAEMNTEAFF
TRBD2	TRBV7-9	TRBJ2-7	few	TGTGCCAGCAGCTCGGGGACTAGCGGGAGGGCCAAATCCTTC	CASSSGTSGRAKSF
NA	TRBV7-9	TRBJ2-7	NA	TGTGCCAGCAGCTTAGCGGGGAATGCCGAGCAGTACTTC	CASSLAGNAEQYF
TRBD1	TRBV5-4	TRBJ2-5	few	TGTGCCAGCAGCGGGACGACAGGGCAAGAGACCCAGTACTTC	CASSGTTGQETQYF
NA	TRBV24-1	TRBJ1-2	NA	TGTGCCACCAGTGCCGGGGGGGGACTCTATGGCTACACCTTC	CATSAGGGLYGYTF
NA	TRBV7-6	TRBJ1-2	NA	TGTGCCAGCAGACCAGGGGACCCCCATGGCTACACCTTC	CASRPGDPHGYTF
TRBD2	TRBV7-9	TRBJ2-7	NA	TGTGCCAGCAGCCCTACTAGCGGGTACTCCTACGAGCAGTACTTC	CASSPTSGYSYEQYF
TRBD1	TRBV7-2	TRBJ1-1	few	TGTGCCAGCAGCTTCGGACAGGGGGCGGCTTTCTTT	CASSFGQGAAFF
NA	TRBV30	TRBJ2-1	NA	TGTGCCTGGAGTAATCCGTATGAGCAGTTCTTC	CAWSNPYEQFF
TRBD2	TRBV5-1	TRBJ2-7	few	TGCGCCAGCAGCTCTAGCGGGGGGAGCGGCGAGCAGTACTTC	CASSSSGGSGEQYF
NA	TRBV4-1	TRBJ2-5	NA	TGCGCCAGCAGCCAAGTAAGGGTAGGATACCAAGAGACCCAGTACTTC	CASSQVRVGYQETQYF